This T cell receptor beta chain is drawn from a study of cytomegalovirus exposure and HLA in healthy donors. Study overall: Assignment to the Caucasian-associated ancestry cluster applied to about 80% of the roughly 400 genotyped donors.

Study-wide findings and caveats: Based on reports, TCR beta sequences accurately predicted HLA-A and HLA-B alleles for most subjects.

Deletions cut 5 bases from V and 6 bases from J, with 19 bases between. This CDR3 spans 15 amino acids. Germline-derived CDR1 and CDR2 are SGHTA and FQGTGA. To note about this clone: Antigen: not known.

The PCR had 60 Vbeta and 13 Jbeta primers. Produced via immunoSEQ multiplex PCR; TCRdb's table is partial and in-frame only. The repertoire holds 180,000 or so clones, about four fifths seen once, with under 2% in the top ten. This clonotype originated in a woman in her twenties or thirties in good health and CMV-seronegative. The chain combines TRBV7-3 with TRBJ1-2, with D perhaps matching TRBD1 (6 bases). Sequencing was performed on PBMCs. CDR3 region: CASSPRGGYPDGYTF. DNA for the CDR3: TGTGCCAGCAGCCCCCGTGGGGGCTATCCGGATGGCTACACCTTC. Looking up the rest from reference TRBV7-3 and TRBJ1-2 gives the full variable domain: GAGVSQTPSNKVTEKGKYVELRCDPISGHTALYWYRQSLGQGPEFLIYFQGTGAADDSGLPNDRFFAVRPEGSVSTLKIQRTERGDSAVYLCASSPRGGYPDGYTFGSGTRLTVV.